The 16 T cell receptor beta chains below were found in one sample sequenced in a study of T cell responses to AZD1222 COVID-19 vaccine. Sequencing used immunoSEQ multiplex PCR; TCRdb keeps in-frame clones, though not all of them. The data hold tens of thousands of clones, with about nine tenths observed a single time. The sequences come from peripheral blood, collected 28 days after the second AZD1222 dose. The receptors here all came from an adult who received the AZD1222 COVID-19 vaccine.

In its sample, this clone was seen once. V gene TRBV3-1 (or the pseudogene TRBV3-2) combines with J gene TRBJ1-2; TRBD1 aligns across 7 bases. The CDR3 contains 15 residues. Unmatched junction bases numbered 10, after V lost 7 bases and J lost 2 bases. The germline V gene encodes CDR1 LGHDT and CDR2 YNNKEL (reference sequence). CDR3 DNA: TGTGCCAGCACCCGGGGCAGGGGGGTCAACTATGGCTACACCTTC. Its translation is CASTRGRGVNYGYTF.

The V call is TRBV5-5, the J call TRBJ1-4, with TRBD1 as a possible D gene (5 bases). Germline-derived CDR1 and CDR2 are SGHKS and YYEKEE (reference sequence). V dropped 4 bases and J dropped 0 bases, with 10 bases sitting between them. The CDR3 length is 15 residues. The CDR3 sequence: CASSAGGATNEKLFF. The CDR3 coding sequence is TGTGCCAGCAGCGCCGGGGGGGCAACTAATGAAAAACTGTTTTTT.

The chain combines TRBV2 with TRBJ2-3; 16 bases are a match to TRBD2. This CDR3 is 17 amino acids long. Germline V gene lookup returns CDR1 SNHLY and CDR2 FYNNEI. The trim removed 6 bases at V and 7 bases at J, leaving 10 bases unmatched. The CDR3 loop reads CASSKAGTSGGANTQYF. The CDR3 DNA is TGTGCCAGCAGCAAAGCCGGGACTAGCGGGGGGGCCAATACGCAGTATTTT.

The DNA for the CDR3 is TGTGCCAGCAGCCAAGATCACCGGACAGGGAGCAGAAACACCATATATTTT. Translated: CASSQDHRTGSRNTIYF. The chain joins TRBV14 to TRBJ1-3, with TRBD1 matching over 8 bases. This CDR3 spans 17 amino acids. CDR1 is SGHDN, CDR2 FVKESK, per germline. The ends lost 0 bases at V and 5 bases at J; junction bases unmatched: 9.

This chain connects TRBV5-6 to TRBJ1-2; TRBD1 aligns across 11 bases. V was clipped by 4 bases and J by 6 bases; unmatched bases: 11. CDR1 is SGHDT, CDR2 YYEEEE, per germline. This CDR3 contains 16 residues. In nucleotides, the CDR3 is TGTGCCAGCAGCCAACGGACAGGGGGCAGCCCCCATGGCTACACCTTC. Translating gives CASSQRTGGSPHGYTF.

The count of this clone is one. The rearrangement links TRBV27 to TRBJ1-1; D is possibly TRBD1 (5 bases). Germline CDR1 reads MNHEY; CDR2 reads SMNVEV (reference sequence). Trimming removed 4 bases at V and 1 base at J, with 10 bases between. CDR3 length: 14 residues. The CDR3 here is CASSSPGENTEAFF. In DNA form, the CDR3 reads TGTGCCAGCAGTTCCCCGGGGGAGAACACTGAAGCTTTCTTT.

CDR3 loop: CASSFPKNQPQHF. DNA for the CDR3: TGTGCCAGCAGTTTTCCGAAGAATCAGCCCCAGCATTTT. This chain links TRBV28 with TRBJ1-5; unclear D gene. This CDR3 has 13 residues. Germline loops: CDR1 MDHEN, CDR2 SYDVKM. V was clipped by 3 bases and J by 4 bases, with 7 bases between them. The full variable domain, with the rest looked up from reference TRBV28 and TRBJ1-5, is DVKVTQSSRYLVKRTGEKVFLECVQDMDHENMFWYRQDPGLGLRLIYFSYDVKMKEKGDIPEGYSVSREKKERFSLILESASTNQTSMYLCASSFPKNQPQHFGDGTRLSIL.

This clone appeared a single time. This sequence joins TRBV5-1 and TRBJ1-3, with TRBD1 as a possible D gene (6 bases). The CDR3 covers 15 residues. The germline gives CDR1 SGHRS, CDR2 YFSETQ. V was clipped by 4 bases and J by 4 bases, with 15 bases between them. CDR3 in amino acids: CASSPHRDQGNTIYF. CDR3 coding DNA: TGCGCCAGCAGCCCCCACAGGGACCAGGGAAACACCATATATTTT.

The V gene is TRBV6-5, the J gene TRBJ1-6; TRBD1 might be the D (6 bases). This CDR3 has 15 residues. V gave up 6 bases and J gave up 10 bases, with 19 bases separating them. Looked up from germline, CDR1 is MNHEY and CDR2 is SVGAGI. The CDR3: CASRTTAGDGSPLHF. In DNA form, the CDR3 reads TGTGCCAGCAGAACGACAGCAGGGGATGGGTCACCCCTCCACTTT.

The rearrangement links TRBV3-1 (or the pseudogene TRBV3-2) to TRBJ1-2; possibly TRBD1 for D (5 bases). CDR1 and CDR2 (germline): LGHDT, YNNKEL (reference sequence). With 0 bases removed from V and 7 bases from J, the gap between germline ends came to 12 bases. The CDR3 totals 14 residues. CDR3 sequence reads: CASSQDSTGGGYTF. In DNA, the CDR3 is TGTGCCAGCAGCCAAGATAGCACAGGCGGTGGCTACACCTTC.

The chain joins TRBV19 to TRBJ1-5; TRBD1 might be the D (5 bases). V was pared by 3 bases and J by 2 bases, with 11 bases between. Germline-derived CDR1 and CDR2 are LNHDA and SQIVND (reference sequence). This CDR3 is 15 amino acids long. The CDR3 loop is CASSIPQGRNQPQHF. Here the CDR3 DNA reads TGTGCCAGTAGTATTCCTCAGGGACGCAATCAGCCCCAGCATTTT.

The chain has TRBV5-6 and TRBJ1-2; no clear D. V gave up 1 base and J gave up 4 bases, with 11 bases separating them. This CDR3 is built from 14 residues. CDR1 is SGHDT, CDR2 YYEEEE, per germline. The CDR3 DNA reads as TGTGCCAGCAGCTTGAGGGTGAGGTCCTATGGCTACACCTTC. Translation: CASSLRVRSYGYTF.

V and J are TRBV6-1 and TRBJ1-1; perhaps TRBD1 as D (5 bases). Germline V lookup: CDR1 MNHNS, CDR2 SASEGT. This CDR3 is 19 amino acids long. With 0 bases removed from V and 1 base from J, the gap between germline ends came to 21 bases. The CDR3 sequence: CASSEAMIGGSHWNTEAFF. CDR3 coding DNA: TGTGCCAGCAGTGAAGCTATGATCGGGGGTTCGCATTGGAACACTGAAGCTTTCTTT.

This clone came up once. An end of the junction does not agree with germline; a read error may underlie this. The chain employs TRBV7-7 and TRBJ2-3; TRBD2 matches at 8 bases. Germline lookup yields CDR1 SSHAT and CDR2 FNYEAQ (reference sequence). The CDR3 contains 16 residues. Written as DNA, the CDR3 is TGTGCTAGCAGCCGGGCAGGGGCGGGGGGAACAGATACGCAGTATTTT. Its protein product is CASSRAGAGGTDTQYF.

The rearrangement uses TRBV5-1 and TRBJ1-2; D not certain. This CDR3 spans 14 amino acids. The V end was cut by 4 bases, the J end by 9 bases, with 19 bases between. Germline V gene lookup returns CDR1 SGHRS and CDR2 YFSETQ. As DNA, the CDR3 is TGCGCCAGCAGCCCCCTTAACGCTGTCCTAAGCTACACCTTC. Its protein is CASSPLNAVLSYTF.

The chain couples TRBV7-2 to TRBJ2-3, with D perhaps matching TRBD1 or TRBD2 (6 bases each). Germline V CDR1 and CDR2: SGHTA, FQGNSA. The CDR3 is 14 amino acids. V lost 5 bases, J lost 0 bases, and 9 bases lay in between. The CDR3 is CASSKGGSTDTQYF. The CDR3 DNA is TGTGCCAGCAGCAAGGGGGGAAGCACAGATACGCAGTATTTT.